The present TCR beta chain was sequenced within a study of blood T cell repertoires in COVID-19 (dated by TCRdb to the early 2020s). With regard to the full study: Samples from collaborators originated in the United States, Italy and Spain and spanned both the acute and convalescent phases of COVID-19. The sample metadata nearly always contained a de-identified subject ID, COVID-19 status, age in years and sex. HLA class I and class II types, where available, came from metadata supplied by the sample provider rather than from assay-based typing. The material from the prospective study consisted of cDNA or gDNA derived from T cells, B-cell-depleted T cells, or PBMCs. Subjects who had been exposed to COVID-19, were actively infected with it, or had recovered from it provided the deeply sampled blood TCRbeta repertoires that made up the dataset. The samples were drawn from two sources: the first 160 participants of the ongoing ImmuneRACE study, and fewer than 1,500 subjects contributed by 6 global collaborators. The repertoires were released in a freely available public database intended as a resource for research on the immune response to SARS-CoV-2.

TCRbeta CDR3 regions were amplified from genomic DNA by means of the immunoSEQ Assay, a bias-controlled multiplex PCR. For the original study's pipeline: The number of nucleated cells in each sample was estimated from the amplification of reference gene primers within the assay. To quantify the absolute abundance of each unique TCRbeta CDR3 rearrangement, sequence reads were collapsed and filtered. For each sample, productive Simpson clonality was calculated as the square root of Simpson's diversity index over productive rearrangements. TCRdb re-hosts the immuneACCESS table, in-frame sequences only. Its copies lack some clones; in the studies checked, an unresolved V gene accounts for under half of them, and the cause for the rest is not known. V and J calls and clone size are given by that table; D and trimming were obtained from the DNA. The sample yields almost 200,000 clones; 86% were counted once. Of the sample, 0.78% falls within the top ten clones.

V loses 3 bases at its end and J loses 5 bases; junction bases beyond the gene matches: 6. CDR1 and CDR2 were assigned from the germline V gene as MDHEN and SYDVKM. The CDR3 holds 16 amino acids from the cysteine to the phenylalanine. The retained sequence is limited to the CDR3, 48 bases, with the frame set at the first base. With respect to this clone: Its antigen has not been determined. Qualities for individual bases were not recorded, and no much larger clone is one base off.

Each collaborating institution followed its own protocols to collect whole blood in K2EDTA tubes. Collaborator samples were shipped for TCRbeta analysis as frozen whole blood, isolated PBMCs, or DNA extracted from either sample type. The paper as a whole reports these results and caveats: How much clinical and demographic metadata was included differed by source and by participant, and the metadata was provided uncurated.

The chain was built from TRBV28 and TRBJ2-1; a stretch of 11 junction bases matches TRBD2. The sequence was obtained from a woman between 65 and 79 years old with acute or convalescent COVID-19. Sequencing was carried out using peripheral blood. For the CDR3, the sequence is CASSFSRLAGNNEQFF. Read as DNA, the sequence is TGTGCCAGCAGTTTCTCCAGACTAGCGGGAAACAATGAGCAGTTCTTC. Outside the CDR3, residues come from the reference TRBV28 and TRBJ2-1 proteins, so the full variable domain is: DVKVTQSSRYLVKRTGEKVFLECVQDMDHENMFWYRQDPGLGLRLIYFSYDVKMKEKGDIPEGYSVSREKKERFSLILESASTNQTSMYLCASSFSRLAGNNEQFFGPGTRLTVL.